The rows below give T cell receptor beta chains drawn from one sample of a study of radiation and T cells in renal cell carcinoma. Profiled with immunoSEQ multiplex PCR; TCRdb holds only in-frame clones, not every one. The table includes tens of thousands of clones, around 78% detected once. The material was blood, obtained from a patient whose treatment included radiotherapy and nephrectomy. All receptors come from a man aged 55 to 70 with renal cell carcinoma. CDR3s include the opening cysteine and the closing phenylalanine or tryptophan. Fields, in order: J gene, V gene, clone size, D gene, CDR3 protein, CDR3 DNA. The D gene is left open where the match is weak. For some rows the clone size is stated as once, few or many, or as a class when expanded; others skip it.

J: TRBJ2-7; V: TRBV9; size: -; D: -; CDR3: CASSVSIMGGGPEYEQYF; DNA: TGTGCCAGCAGCGTATCCATCATGGGGGGAGGCCCTGAGTACGAGCAGTACTTC
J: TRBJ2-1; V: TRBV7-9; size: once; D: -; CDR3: CASSFLWNEQFF; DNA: TGTGCCAGCAGTTTCCTGTGGAATGAGCAGTTCTTC
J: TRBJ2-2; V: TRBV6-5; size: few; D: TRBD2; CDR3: CASRASGNTGELFF; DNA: TGTGCCAGCAGAGCTAGCGGTAACACCGGGGAGCTGTTTTTT
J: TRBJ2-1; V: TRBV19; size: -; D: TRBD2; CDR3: CASSLGLAGETRRRNEQFF; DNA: TGTGCCAGTAGTCTGGGACTAGCGGGAGAAACACGTCGTCGCAATGAGCAGTTCTTC
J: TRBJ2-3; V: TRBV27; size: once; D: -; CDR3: CASSKGSGFTDTQYF; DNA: TGTGCCAGCAGTAAAGGGTCAGGGTTCACAGATACGCAGTATTTT
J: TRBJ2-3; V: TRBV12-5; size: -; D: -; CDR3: CASGLLETDTQYF; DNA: TGTGCTAGTGGTTTGTTGGAAACAGATACGCAGTATTTT
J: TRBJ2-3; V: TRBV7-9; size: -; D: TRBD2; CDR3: CASSILAGGRPTDTQYF; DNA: TGTGCCAGCAGCATCTTAGCGGGAGGCCGTCCCACAGATACGCAGTATTTT
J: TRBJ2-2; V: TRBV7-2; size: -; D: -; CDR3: CASSLAAVNTGELFF; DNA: TGTGCCAGCAGCTTAGCGGCGGTGAACACCGGGGAGCTGTTTTTT
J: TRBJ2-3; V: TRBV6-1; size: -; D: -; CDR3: CASRARESTDTQYF; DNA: TGTGCCAGTAGAGCCAGGGAAAGCACAGATACGCAGTATTTT
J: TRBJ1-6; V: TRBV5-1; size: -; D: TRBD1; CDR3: CASSLSGTGESPLHF; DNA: TGCGCCAGCAGCTTATCCGGGACAGGGGAATCACCCCTCCACTTT
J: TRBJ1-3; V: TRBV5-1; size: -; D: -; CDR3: CASSRDSAGNTIYF; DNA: TGCGCCAGCAGCCGAGACAGTGCGGGAAACACCATATATTTT
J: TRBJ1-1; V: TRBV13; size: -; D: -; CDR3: CASSTISGPGMNTEAFF; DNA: TGTGCCAGCAGCACAATTTCGGGACCCGGAATGAACACTGAAGCTTTCTTT
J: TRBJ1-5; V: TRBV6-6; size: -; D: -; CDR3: CASNLGGPGDQPQHF; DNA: TGTGCCAGCAATCTCGGGGGGCCGGGAGATCAGCCCCAGCATTTT
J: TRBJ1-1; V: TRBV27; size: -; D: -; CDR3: CASSPSTGTVAEAFF; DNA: TGTGCCAGCAGCCCCAGTACCGGGACGGTCGCTGAAGCTTTCTTT
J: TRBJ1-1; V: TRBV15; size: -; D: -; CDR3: CATSRDPTDTEAFF; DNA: TGTGCCACCAGCAGAGATCCCACGGACACTGAAGCTTTCTTT
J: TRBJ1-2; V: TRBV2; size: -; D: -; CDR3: CASSEAETIGYGYTF; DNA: TGTGCCAGCAGTGAAGCAGAAACCATTGGGTATGGCTACACCTTC
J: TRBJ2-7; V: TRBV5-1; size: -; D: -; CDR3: CASSPRDADYEQYF; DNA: TGCGCCAGCAGCCCGCGGGACGCAGACTACGAGCAGTACTTC
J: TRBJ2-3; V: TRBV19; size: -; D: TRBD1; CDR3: CASSATITGGAADTQYF; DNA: TGTGCCAGTAGTGCAACCATTACAGGGGGCGCAGCAGATACGCAGTATTTT
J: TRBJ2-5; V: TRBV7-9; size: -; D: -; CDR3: CASSLGIGETQYF; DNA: TGTGCCAGCAGCTTAGGAATAGGAGAGACCCAGTACTTC
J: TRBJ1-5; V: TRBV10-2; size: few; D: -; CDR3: CASNPDSGQPQHF; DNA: TGCGCCAGCAATCCTGACAGCGGGCAGCCCCAGCATTTT
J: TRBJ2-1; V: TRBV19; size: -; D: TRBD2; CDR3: CASSYRTSGSYNEQFF; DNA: TGTGCCAGTAGTTACCGGACTAGCGGCTCCTACAATGAGCAGTTCTTC
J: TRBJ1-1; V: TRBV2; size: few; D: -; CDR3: CASSENTEAFF; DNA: TGTGCCAGCAGTGAAAACACTGAAGCTTTCTTT